The clone carrying this TCR beta chain was seen more than once but under ten times. Its antigen is as yet unknown. These data are taken from a study of T-cell memory formation after mild COVID-19. Study outcomes and limitations: Within pre-infection memory, some responding clones were found, suggesting cross-reactive memory joined.

TCRdb independently ran MiXCR on the 5' RACE reads; one entry per CDR3 protein. The table includes 300,000 to 400,000 distinct CDR3 sequences, under 15% detected once. There are 13 residues in the CDR3. Germline V gene sequence: CDR1 SQVTM, CDR2 ANQGSEA. Trimming removed 3 bases from V and 4 bases from J, with 10 bases in between. This TCR was recovered from a man aged 18 to 29 who had mild COVID-19 (a few samples of this study predate the infection). Cell type and time point are not known. The chain joins TRBV29-1 to TRBJ1-5, with D perhaps TRBD1 (5 bases). The specimen was PBMCs or a T cell subset sorted from them (not recorded which). This chain's CDR3 is CSVEMGVNQPQHF. CDR3 bases: TGCAGCGTTGAGATGGGGGTAAATCAGCCCCAGCATTTT.